This entry describes one T cell receptor beta chain. Its antigen is undetermined. This sample stems from a study of monozygotic twins with inflammatory bowel disease. General study results and limits: The data did not back a single strong IBD-associated clonotype or signal.

UMIs were attached via template switching, each with a 6-nucleotide sample barcode. TCRdb re-called the 5' RACE reads, yielding one record per CDR3 amino acid sequence without DNA. This listing includes just over 300,000 distinct CDR3 sequences. This CDR3 has 13 amino acids. The chain is built from TRBV12-3 or TRBV12-4 and TRBJ2-5. Sequenced sample: blood. The TCR originated in a human donor with ulcerative colitis or Crohn's disease, or a healthy co-twin of an affected twin (not recorded which). The CDR3 protein is CASSFRLEETQYF.